The 30 T cell receptor beta chains in this list originate from one sample, sequenced in a study of regulatory T cells in long-lasting Graves disease. Assembly of TCR beta libraries relied on iRepertoire HTBI primers together with Arm-PCR of CDR3 regions. TCRdb reanalysed the multiplex PCR reads using MiXCR and keeps one entry per CDR3 protein. The sample lists about 370,000 distinct CDR3 sequences; roughly 16% were seen once. Time point of the sample: newly diagnosed GD, antithyroid drugs for less than 3 months. The TCR library was made from RNA extracted from PBMCs. The starting material was peripheral blood mononuclear cells (PBMCs), obtained at new diagnosis, from a patient treated with antithyroid drugs. These receptors all stem from a female donor with Graves disease.

This clonotype was seen many times. The chain uses TRBV4-2 and TRBJ2-3, with 10 bases fitting TRBD2. Germline V gives CDR1 LGHNA, CDR2 YNFKEQ. The ends lost 4 bases at V and 2 bases at J; junction bases unmatched: 3. This CDR3 has 15 residues. The CDR3: CASSPAGGTTDTQYF. The CDR3 DNA follows: TGTGCCAGCAGCCCAGCGGGGGGGACCACAGATACGCAGTATTTT.

The chain carries TRBV10-1 and TRBJ2-3; maybe TRBD1 (6 bases). V gave up 4 bases and J gave up 7 bases, with 9 bases separating them. In germline, CDR1 is WNHNN, CDR2 SYGVQD (reference sequence). The CDR3 length is 12 residues. The CDR3: CASSAQGNTQYF. In DNA form, the CDR3 reads TGCGCCAGCAGTGCACAGGGAAATACGCAGTATTTT.

The V gene is TRBV5-5, the J gene TRBJ1-4; the D is unclear. Germline lookup yields CDR1 SGHKS and CDR2 YYEKEE (reference sequence). V lost 5 bases and J 8 bases, leaving 7 bases between the germline ends. This CDR3 is built from 11 residues. CDR3 sequence: CASRLTEKLFF. The CDR3, as DNA: TGTGCCAGCAGACTCACAGAAAAACTGTTTTTT.

This clonotype was counted many times. The V call is TRBV2, the J call TRBJ1-5, with TRBD1 as a possible D gene (5 bases). CDR1 and CDR2 from the germline V gene are SNHLY and FYNNEI. The V end lost 6 bases, the J end lost 0 bases, and 15 bases lay between the germline ends. The CDR3 extends over 16 amino acids. The CDR3 nucleotides read TGTGCCAGCAGCGCCGGGGGAGACTATAGCAATCAGCCCCAGCATTTT. Protein sequence: CASSAGGDYSNQPQHF.

This clonotype was counted ten times or more. The V and J genes are TRBV20-1 and TRBJ2-1, with TRBD2 as a possible D gene (5 bases). In germline, CDR1 is DFQATT, CDR2 SNEGSKA (reference sequence). CDR3 length equals 12 residues. The CDR3 coding sequence is TGCAGACTTCGGACTGCGAACAATGAGCAGTTCTTC. Protein sequence: CRLRTANNEQFF.

This clonotype occurred many times. J is TRBJ1-1 and V is TRBV7-9, with D maybe TRBD1 (6 bases). CDR3 length: 14 residues. The V end was cut by 6 bases, the J end by 1 base, with 12 bases between. Germline CDR1 SEHNR, CDR2 FQNEAQ (reference sequence). Here the CDR3 reads CASSNRDKNTEAFF. In DNA, the CDR3 is TGTGCCAGCAGTAACCGGGACAAGAACACTGAAGCTTTCTTT.

The chain is built from TRBV7-2 and TRBJ2-7; D possibly corresponds to TRBD2 (6 bases). The CDR3 contains 13 residues. V lost 1 base, J lost 3 bases, and 7 bases lay in between. CDR1 is SGHTA, CDR2 FQGNSA, per germline. The DNA of the CDR3 is TGTGCCAGCAGCTTAGGGGGGGTCTACGAGCAGTACTTC. Translated: CASSLGGVYEQYF.

This clonotype was counted a few times. The genes are TRBV7-6 and TRBJ1-1; D is ambiguous. V was cut by 1 base and J by 10 bases, with 16 bases left in between. In germline, CDR1 is SGHVS, CDR2 FNYEAQ. The CDR3 totals 14 residues. CDR3 sequence: CASSLEVSSSGAFF. The CDR3 nucleotides are TGTGCCAGCAGCTTAGAGGTCAGTTCCTCTGGAGCTTTCTTT.

This clonotype was observed at least ten times. The chain joins TRBV2 to TRBJ2-3, with 7 bases lining up with TRBD2. CDR1 and CDR2 from the germline V gene are SNHLY and FYNNEI. The CDR3 covers 14 residues. The V and J ends lost 8 bases and 0 bases, in that order; junction bases with no gene match: 5. The CDR3 region has the DNA TGTGCCAGCCTCCGGGACTATAGCACAGATACGCAGTATTTT. Translation: CASLRDYSTDTQYF.

As regards this clonotype: A much larger clone is a single base away; this may be a read error. The chain recombines TRBV4-1 with TRBJ2-1; D call uncertain. The germline V gene has CDR1 MGHRA and CDR2 YSYEKL. This CDR3 comprises 12 residues. The ends were cut back, 2 bases at V and 11 bases at J, with 10 bases in the middle. The CDR3 DNA is TGCGCCAGCAGCCAAATCGCGGATCAGCAGTTCTTC. It translates to CASSQIADQQFF.

The table lists this clonotype with many counts. The genes are TRBV7-2 and TRBJ1-1; D is undetermined. V lost 3 bases to trimming and J lost 6 bases, with 11 bases between them. Germline V gives CDR1 SGHTA, CDR2 FQGNSA. CDR3 length: 13 residues. CDR3 sequence reads: CASSFASGAEAFF. CDR3 DNA sequence: TGTGCCAGCAGCTTCGCTTCAGGCGCTGAAGCTTTCTTT. Full variable domain (rest looked up from reference TRBV7-2 and TRBJ1-1): GAGVSQSPSNKVTEKGKDVELRCDPISGHTALYWYRQSLGQGLEFLIYFQGNSAPDKSGLPSDRFSAERTGGSVSTLTIQRTQQEDSAVYLCASSFASGAEAFFGQGTRLTVV.

This clonotype was counted ten times or more. The rearrangement joins TRBV2 to TRBJ2-7, with a possible D match to TRBD2 (7 bases). The CDR3 extends over 16 amino acids. With 7 bases removed from V and 4 bases from J, the gap between germline ends came to 23 bases. Germline V gene sequence: CDR1 SNHLY, CDR2 FYNNEI. The chain's CDR3 is CASILAPEGGRYEQYF. The CDR3 nucleotides are TGTGCCAGCATACTAGCGCCGGAGGGGGGACGATACGAGCAGTACTTC.

On this clonotype itself: Since a much larger clone is just one base distant, this may be a read error. The genes are TRBV6-1 and TRBJ2-1; TRBD2 is a possible D gene (5 bases). The CDR3 sequence is 16 residues long. V lost 7 bases and J 0 bases, leaving 16 bases between the germline ends. Germline loops: CDR1 MNHNS, CDR2 SASEGT. The CDR3 is CASNSRLTSSYNEQFF. CDR3 nucleotide sequence: TGTGCCAGCAACTCACGGTTAACTAGCTCCTACAATGAGCAGTTCTTC.

This chain uses TRBV20-1 with TRBJ2-7, with TRBD1 identical over 7 bases. Germline loops: CDR1 DFQATT, CDR2 SNEGSKA (reference sequence). CDR3 size: 16 residues. The junction had 10 bases not matched to a gene; V was cut back by 2 bases and J by 0 bases. The DNA for the CDR3 is TGCAGTGCTAGAAAGACAGGGCTCATCAGCTCCTACGAGCAGTACTTC. Residues: CSARKTGLISSYEQYF.

This clonotype was seen repeatedly, ten times or more. The V call is TRBV9, the J call TRBJ1-1; TRBD1 agrees at 7 bases. Germline CDR1 reads SGDLS; CDR2 reads YYNGEE. V lost 0 bases, J lost 7 bases, and 3 bases stayed unmatched. The CDR3 has 13 residues. CDR3 region: CASSVAGQNEAFF. As DNA, the CDR3 is TGTGCCAGCAGCGTAGCGGGACAGAATGAAGCTTTCTTT.

The chain couples TRBV5-1 to TRBJ2-1, with TRBD2 as a possible D gene (5 bases). The CDR3 loop spans 16 amino acids. V lost 4 bases, J lost 0 bases, and 14 bases lay in between. From germline, CDR1 is SGHRS and CDR2 YFSETQ. The CDR3 DNA sequence: TGCGCCAGCAGCCCCTCACAGCGGAGCTCCTACAATGAGCAGTTCTTC. This translates into CASSPSQRSSYNEQFF.

The chain joins TRBV19 to TRBJ1-1; no reliable D call. The germline V gene encodes CDR1 LNHDA and CDR2 SQIVND (reference sequence). The ends were cut back, 3 bases at V and 8 bases at J, with 10 bases in the middle. The CDR3 covers 12 residues. The CDR3 loop is CASSIMRSEAFF. Written as DNA, the CDR3 is TGTGCCAGTAGTATTATGAGGTCAGAAGCTTTCTTT.

This clonotype was seen many times. The chain couples TRBV6-5 to TRBJ2-1; D is unresolved. The germline V and J ends were trimmed by 0 bases and 2 bases, with 8 bases remaining between them. This CDR3 region has 15 residues. Germline CDR1 is MNHEY and CDR2 is SVGAGI. CDR3 region: CASSYSRDAYNEQFF. CDR3 DNA: TGTGCCAGCAGTTACTCGAGAGACGCCTACAATGAGCAGTTCTTC.

In its sample, this clonotype was seen once. CDR3 loop: CASSLIGGLAGRHEQYF. The CDR3 nucleotides are TGTGCCAGCAGCTTAATCGGGGGACTAGCGGGAAGGCACGAGCAGTACTTC. J is TRBJ2-7 and V is TRBV7-6, with 13 bases that match TRBD2. The V gene end was trimmed by 2 bases and the J gene end by 5 bases; junction bases not matched to a gene: 9. Germline V gene sequence: CDR1 SGHVS, CDR2 FNYEAQ. The CDR3 is made up of 17 amino acids.

This clonotype showed up many times. DNA for the CDR3: TGTGCCAGCAGTGAAGAGGGGGCAGGCAGGCAGTTCTTC. Translation gives CASSEEGAGRQFF. The chain is built from TRBV2 and TRBJ2-1; TRBD1 agrees at 7 bases. Germline V gene sequence: CDR1 SNHLY, CDR2 FYNNEI. This CDR3 is 13 amino acids long. With 1 base clipped from V and 12 bases from J, the junction kept 6 bases outside the gene matches. The variable domain in full, completed from reference TRBV2 and TRBJ2-1, reads EPEVTQTPSHQVTQMGQEVILRCVPISNHLYFYWYRQILGQKVEFLVSFYNNEISEKSEIFDDQFSVERPDGSNFTLKIRSTKLEDSAMYFCASSEEGAGRQFFGPGTRLTVL.

This clonotype was observed many times. V and J are TRBV7-9 and TRBJ1-4; TRBD1 might be the D (6 bases). CDR3 size: 14 residues. The V end lost 4 bases, the J end lost 6 bases, and 12 bases lay between the germline ends. Germline V lookup: CDR1 SEHNR, CDR2 FQNEAQ (reference sequence). The CDR3 coding sequence is TGTGCCAGCAGCTCCATGGACAGTGATGAAAAACTGTTTTTT. Protein product: CASSSMDSDEKLFF.

There are a few counts of this clonotype. The genes are TRBV4-1 and TRBJ1-5; D unresolved. CDR3 length: 13 amino acids. The ends were cut back, 0 bases at V and 9 bases at J, with 9 bases in the middle. Germline lookup yields CDR1 MGHRA and CDR2 YSYEKL. The CDR3 coding sequence is TGCGCCAGCAGCCAAGATAAAGGGAGGCCCCAGCATTTT. As protein: CASSQDKGRPQHF.

The genes are TRBV27 and TRBJ1-2; D may be TRBD1 (6 bases). The CDR3 length is 13 residues. CDR1 is MNHEY and CDR2 is SMNVEV in the germline V gene (reference sequence). Trimming removed 2 bases at V and 6 bases at J, with 10 bases between. The CDR3 DNA sequence: TGTGCCAGCAGTTTAATGGGGGGCGATGGCTACACCTTC. It encodes CASSLMGGDGYTF.

This clonotype has ten or more counts. V and J are TRBV5-1 and TRBJ1-1; tentatively, D is TRBD1 (5 bases). The CDR3 contains 13 residues. Trimming stripped 5 bases from V and 7 bases from J, with 15 bases between. The germline V gene encodes CDR1 SGHRS and CDR2 YFSETQ. The CDR3 loop reads CASRQEGDLEAFF. The DNA of the CDR3 is TGCGCCAGCAGGCAGGAAGGGGATCTTGAAGCTTTCTTT.

This clonotype was recorded many times. This chain joins TRBV20-1 and TRBJ2-3; 14 bases are shared with TRBD2. Germline V gene sequence: CDR1 DFQATT, CDR2 SNEGSKA (reference sequence). The V and J ends lost 5 bases and 9 bases, in that order; junction bases with no gene match: 22. The CDR3 length is 19 residues. CDR3 in amino acids: CSAHPSLGLAGAQGETQYF. In nucleotides, the CDR3 is TGCAGTGCTCATCCCTCCCTGGGACTAGCGGGAGCGCAGGGGGAGACGCAGTATTTT.

This clonotype occurred a few times. This chain connects TRBV6-1 to TRBJ2-1; TRBD2 matches 12 bases. The CDR3 is 14 residues long. V lost 7 bases and J lost 6; bases outside the gene matches: 4. CDR1 is MNHNS and CDR2 is SASEGT in the germline V gene. The CDR3 region has the DNA TGTGCCAGCAAACTAGCGGGAGGACGCAATGAGCAGTTCTTC. It yields the protein CASKLAGGRNEQFF.

This clonotype has at least ten counts. The J gene is TRBJ1-2, the V gene TRBV7-9; D gene unclear. CDR1 and CDR2 (germline): SEHNR, FQNEAQ (reference sequence). Trimming took off 2 bases at V and 4 bases at J, with 11 bases between the two ends. CDR3 length: 14 amino acids. The CDR3 nucleotides are TGTGCCAGCAGCTTATGGCGGGGTCGCTATGGCTACACCTTC. Translated: CASSLWRGRYGYTF.

This clonotype was seen at least ten times. This chain links TRBV7-2 with TRBJ2-1; 11 positions agree with TRBD1. Looked up from germline, CDR1 is SGHTA and CDR2 is FQGNSA. After removal of 0 bases from V and 7 bases from J, the junction contained 5 bases not matched to a gene. This CDR3 has 16 residues. The CDR3 DNA follows: TGTGCCAGCAGCTTAGCGGACAGGGGGCAATCAAATGAGCAGTTCTTC. This encodes CASSLADRGQSNEQFF. Supplemented by reference TRBV7-2 and TRBJ2-1, the full variable domain reads GAGVSQSPSNKVTEKGKDVELRCDPISGHTALYWYRQSLGQGLEFLIYFQGNSAPDKSGLPSDRFSAERTGGSVSTLTIQRTQQEDSAVYLCASSLADRGQSNEQFFGPGTRLTVL.

This clonotype was seen ten or more times. The genes are TRBV5-1 and TRBJ1-1, with 9 positions matching TRBD1. The germline V gene encodes CDR1 SGHRS and CDR2 YFSETQ. J gave up 1 base and V 3 bases, and 7 bases lay outside the gene matches. The CDR3 contains 16 residues. CDR3 loop: CASSYRQGGGNTEAFF. CDR3 sequence (DNA): TGCGCCAGCAGCTATCGACAGGGGGGTGGGAACACTGAAGCTTTCTTT.

This clonotype appeared many times. The chain carries TRBV3-1 and TRBJ1-2, with D perhaps matching TRBD1 (5 bases). This CDR3 is 15 amino acids long. Germline V gives CDR1 LGHDT, CDR2 YNNKEL (reference sequence). Trimming took 0 bases from V and 6 from J, leaving 14 bases between them. The CDR3 loop is CASSQDDRPAHGYTF. CDR3 in DNA: TGTGCCAGCAGCCAAGATGACAGACCTGCCCATGGCTACACCTTC.